A selection of T cell receptor beta chains follows, all from one sample in a study of T cells in Graves' hyperthyroidism and ophthalmopathy. TCRdb ran MiXCR on the multiplex PCR reads and lists one entry per CDR3 protein. The sample lists 690,000 or so distinct CDR3 sequences, about 19% seen once, with around 17% in the top ten. Sequencing was done on a sample of blood. These receptors were obtained from a woman aged 50 to 60 with Graves' hyperthyroidism that later progressed to Graves' ophthalmopathy. Both conserved end residues are part of each CDR3. D genes are given only for firm matches. Part of the rows lack a size; the others show once, few, many or a class for expanded clones.

>.|TRBJ1-5|TRBV10-3|many
TGTGCCATCAGTGAGTCGTCCCCCAAGAATAGCAATCAGCCCCAGCATTTT
CAISESSPKNSNQPQHF
>TRBD1|TRBJ2-7|TRBV25-1|few
TGTGCCAGCAGTGACCAAAGTCAGGACAGGGGTGGGTACGAGCAGTACTTC
CASSDQSQDRGGYEQYF
>.|TRBJ2-5|TRBV20-1|many
TGCAGTGCCGGGGGTTCGGGGCAAGAGACCCAGTACTTC
CSAGGSGQETQYF
>.|TRBJ2-1|TRBV7-7|few
TGTGCTAGCAGCTCGGGGGTTGCGGGGAATGAGCAGTTCTTC
CASSSGVAGNEQFF
>.|TRBJ1-4|TRBV7-9|.
TGTGCCGGCAGCTTAGAAGGGGCACAGGAAAAACTGTTTTTT
CAGSLEGAQEKLFF
>TRBD1|TRBJ2-7|TRBV12-3/TRBV12-4|.
TGTGCCAGCAGTTTCGTGACAGGGTCGTCCGAGCAGTACTTC
CASSFVTGSSEQYF
>TRBD1|TRBJ1-2|TRBV5-6|once
TGTGCCAGCAGCGCCTGGGGGACAGGTCCCGGCTACACCTTC
CASSAWGTGPGYTF
>TRBD1|TRBJ2-7|TRBV29-1|once
TGCAGCGTTCAACAGGGGGCGTACGAGCAGTACTTC
CSVQQGAYEQYF
>.|TRBJ2-2|TRBV27|.
TGTGCCAGCAGACCCACTTTCACCGGGGAGCTGTTTTTT
CASRPTFTGELFF
>.|TRBJ1-5|TRBV2|many
TGTGCCAGCAGTGGGGCTTGGGGTCGGAGCAGCAATCAGCCCCAGCATTTT
CASSGAWGRSSNQPQHF
>TRBD1|TRBJ2-3|TRBV6-1|.
TGTGCCAGCAGTAAGGACAGGGTGGGAGATACGCAGTATTTT
CASSKDRVGDTQYF
>.|TRBJ2-1|TRBV13|.
TGTGCCAGCAGCCCCGGGGTAGAGGAGCAGTTCTTC
CASSPGVEEQFF
>.|TRBJ1-2|TRBV6-5|.
TGTGCCAGCAGTTACTCGAGAGGTGTTTCGGGCTACACCTTC
CASSYSRGVSGYTF
>TRBD1|TRBJ2-2|TRBV6-1|.
TGTGCCAGCAGCACGGGACAGCTCCTGAACACCGGGGAGCTGTTTTTT
CASSTGQLLNTGELFF
>.|TRBJ1-3|TRBV7-3|few
TGTGCCAGCAGCCCAAACCTTGGAAACACCATATATTTT
CASSPNLGNTIYF
>.|TRBJ2-1|TRBV5-1|many
TGCGCCAGCAGCCAGAACAATGAGCAGTTCTTC
CASSQNNEQFF
>TRBD1|TRBJ1-3|TRBV2|.
TGTGCCAGCAGCGTCAGACAGGGCGGCTCTGGAAACACCATATATTTT
CASSVRQGGSGNTIYF
>TRBD1|TRBJ1-2|TRBV24-1|once
TGTGCCACCAGTGACAGAGACAGGGCCTACACCTTC
CATSDRDRAYTF
>.|TRBJ1-2|TRBV6-5|few
TGTGCCAGCAGTTACTCGAACCAGGGCTATGGCTACACCTTC
CASSYSNQGYGYTF
>.|TRBJ2-1|TRBV11-2|few
TGTGCCAGCAGCTTAGGACCGAACACCTCCCGGCAGTTCTTC
CASSLGPNTSRQFF
>TRBD2|TRBJ2-5|TRBV7-8|many
TGTGCCAGCAGCGCGGACGGGAGGGGCGGAGAGACCCAGTACTTC
CASSADGRGGETQYF
>.|TRBJ2-5|TRBV29-1|few
TGCAGCGTCACATTGACAGGATCCCAAGAGACCCAGTACTTC
CSVTLTGSQETQYF
>TRBD1|TRBJ1-4|TRBV5-1|.
TGCGCCAGCAGCGAAACGACAGGGAATGAAAAACTGTTTTTT
CASSETTGNEKLFF
>.|TRBJ1-2|TRBV10-2|many
TGCGCCAGCAGTGAGTTTTCCACAGTAGACTATGGCTACACCTTC
CASSEFSTVDYGYTF
>.|TRBJ1-2|TRBV7-9|few
TGTGCCAGCAGCCCGCCGGGGGGGGGCTATGGCTACACCTTC
CASSPPGGGYGYTF
>.|TRBJ2-2|TRBV5-4|.
TGTGCCAGCAGCTTGGGGGGTCCGCCACGGGGGACCGGGGAGCTGTTTTTT
CASSLGGPPRGTGELFF
>TRBD1|TRBJ2-3|TRBV7-6|many
TGTGCCAGCAGCTCGGGACAGGGGGCGTCAGATACGCAGTATTTT
CASSSGQGASDTQYF
>.|TRBJ2-1|TRBV7-9|.
TGTGCCAGCAGCTGGGGGCTAGCGGCCTACAATGAGCAGTTCTTC
CASSWGLAAYNEQFF